Sequencing of this T cell receptor beta chain was carried out in a study of blood T cells in healthy people across ages. The CDR3 is made up of 14 amino acids. Germline lookup yields CDR1 MDHEN and CDR2 SYDVKM. There were at least 5.5 micrograms of total RNA extracted from every sample. The sample holds a few counts of this clonotype. Its antigen is undetermined. A clone one base away is much larger, so this may be a read error. Study-wide results and caveats: Both higher diversity and more naive CD4+ cells marked long-lived donors when set against aged donors.

A J-beta primer mix and a sample-barcoded 5' primer were used in a second PCR of about 7 to 12 cycles. The authors tagged each cDNA molecule using a template-switch adaptor with 12 random nucleotides. TCRdb passed the 5' RACE reads through MiXCR, listing each CDR3 protein once. This sample has 1,300,000 or so distinct CDR3 sequences; around 59% occur once, and the top ten carry approximately 7%. This TCR derives from a man younger than 35 in good health. Material for sequencing was blood. The chain uses TRBV28 and TRBJ2-1; 7 nucleotides line up with TRBD2. The assigned J gene may be wrong: the sequence end matches TRBJ2-7 better. The CDR3 DNA reads as TGTGCCAGCAGCGGGGGGTCCTCCTACAATGAGCAGTACTTC. It is translated as CASSGGSSYNEQYF.